Below, 23 T cell receptor beta chains from the same sample are listed, as sequenced in a study of T cells in Graves' hyperthyroidism and ophthalmopathy. The source material, RNA transcripts, was used to amplify TCR beta CDR3 regions. TCR CDR3 regions were first amplified by RT-PCR with HTBI primers. TCRdb used MiXCR to reprocess the multiplex PCR reads, holding one entry per CDR3 protein. The sample lists about 500,000 distinct CDR3 sequences, roughly 16% occurring once. The sequenced material came from blood. The receptors derive from a woman in her thirties with Graves' ophthalmopathy.

This clonotype was found a few times. The chain employs TRBV4-1 and TRBJ1-4; 7 bases map to TRBD1. Germline V gene lookup returns CDR1 MGHRA and CDR2 YSYEKL. CDR3 length: 15 amino acids. Trimming at V came to 2 bases and at J to 5 bases, leaving 5 bases not matched to a gene. The CDR3 protein is CASSQRDRANEKLFF. The CDR3 nucleotides read TGCGCCAGCAGCCAAAGAGACAGGGCAAATGAAAAACTGTTTTTT.

V usage is TRBV5-1 and J usage is TRBJ2-7, with 12 positions matching TRBD1. Germline lookup yields CDR1 SGHRS and CDR2 YFSETQ. With 7 bases clipped from V and 5 bases from J, the junction kept 4 bases outside the gene matches. The length of the CDR3 is 13 residues. This CDR3 is CASSGQGADEQYF. The DNA for the CDR3 is TGCGCCAGCTCGGGACAGGGGGCGGACGAGCAGTACTTC.

V and J are TRBV20-1 and TRBJ1-3, with D possibly matching TRBD1 (5 bases). This CDR3 has 17 residues. V was trimmed by 0 bases and J by 4 bases, leaving 19 bases between them. Germline CDR1 reads DFQATT; CDR2 reads SNEGSKA (reference sequence). CDR3 amino acids: CSARDLAGRVSGNTIYF. As DNA, the CDR3 is TGCAGTGCTAGAGATTTGGCAGGCAGGGTATCCGGAAACACCATATATTTT.

The J gene is TRBJ2-1, the V gene TRBV6-5, with TRBD2 identical over 9 bases. This CDR3 spans 15 amino acids. Germline lookup yields CDR1 MNHEY and CDR2 SVGAGI. The V and J ends lost 2 bases and 6 bases, in that order; junction bases with no gene match: 5. The CDR3 nucleotides read TGTGCCAGCAGTTACGGTAGCGGGAGTTTCAATGAGCAGTTCTTC. Translating it yields CASSYGSGSFNEQFF.

The chain combines TRBV4-1 with TRBJ1-4, with D maybe TRBD1 (6 bases). The germline V gene encodes CDR1 MGHRA and CDR2 YSYEKL. V was clipped by 0 bases and J by 7 bases, with 15 bases between them. The CDR3 spans 16 residues. The DNA for the CDR3 is TGCGCCAGCAGCCAAGAACCCAGGGGCGAGAGTGAAAAACTGTTTTTT. Its protein product is CASSQEPRGESEKLFF.

The chain is built from TRBV3-1 and TRBJ2-7; weak D call: TRBD2 (6 bases). This CDR3 is built from 13 residues. V gave up 5 bases and J gave up 0 bases, with 8 bases separating them. CDR1 is LGHDT, CDR2 YNNKEL, per germline (reference sequence). CDR3 residues: CASSWEASYEQYF. CDR3 nucleotide sequence: TGTGCCAGCAGCTGGGAGGCCTCCTACGAGCAGTACTTC.

This clonotype was recorded a few times. The V gene is TRBV20-1, the J gene TRBJ1-1; a possible D gene is TRBD1 (5 bases). Trimming took off 5 bases at V and 6 bases at J, with 19 bases between the two ends. This CDR3 has 14 amino acids. The germline CDR1 and CDR2 sequences are DFQATT and SNEGSKA (reference sequence). CDR3 nucleotides: TGCAGTGCTGGCCAAATGGGGGGTGTCCCTGAAGCTTTCTTT. Residues: CSAGQMGGVPEAFF.

This clonotype was recorded many times. The chain is built from TRBV20-1 and TRBJ2-1, with a weak D call TRBD1 (6 bases). From germline, CDR1 is DFQATT and CDR2 SNEGSKA (reference sequence). This CDR3 is 12 amino acids long. Trimming removed 3 bases at V and 9 bases at J, with 12 bases between. The DNA of the CDR3 is TGCAGTGCTAGTAGGGGGACGGGTGAGCAGTTCTTC. It is translated as CSASRGTGEQFF.

About this clonotype itself: A read error may be the cause here, since a much bigger clone is one base away. The chain combines TRBV4-3 with TRBJ2-3; no definite D call. This CDR3 region has 15 residues. The V end lost 0 bases, the J end lost 4 bases, and 11 bases lay between the germline ends. Germline-derived CDR1 and CDR2 are LGHNA and YSLEER. CDR3 coding DNA: TGCGCCAGCAGCCAAGATACGGCCCGATCAGATACGCAGTATTTT. Protein: CASSQDTARSDTQYF.

The chain employs TRBV27 and TRBJ1-1; 7 positions match TRBD1. The CDR3 consists of 12 residues. Germline CDR1 and CDR2: MNHEY and SMNVEV (reference sequence). The ends lost 6 bases at V and 5 bases at J; junction bases unmatched: 3. The CDR3 DNA sequence: TGTGCCAGCAGGAGGGGGCTTACTGAAGCTTTCTTT. Amino acids: CASRRGLTEAFF.

This clonotype showed up just a few times. A much larger clone differs from this one at a single base, so this may be a read error. This sequence joins TRBV9 and TRBJ2-2; no clear D. The germline V gene has CDR1 SGDLS and CDR2 YYNGEE. Deletions cut 3 bases from V and 4 bases from J, with 4 bases between. The CDR3 consists of 12 residues. The DNA for the CDR3 is TGTGCCAGCAGCGGGAGCACCGGGGAGCTGTTTTTT. As protein: CASSGSTGELFF.

This clonotype occurred many times. The chain has TRBV5-1 and TRBJ1-2; 7 positions agree with TRBD1. Germline CDR1 SGHRS, CDR2 YFSETQ. The V gene end was trimmed by 9 bases and the J gene end by 8 bases; junction bases not matched to a gene: 10. This CDR3 has 12 residues. This CDR3 is CATSQGRYGYTF. CDR3 DNA sequence: TGCGCCACCTCACAGGGGCGGTACGGCTACACCTTC.

V is TRBV15 and J is TRBJ2-3; 7 positions agree with TRBD2. V was pared by 1 base and J by 6 bases, with 13 bases of the junction left unmatched. Germline-derived CDR1 and CDR2 are LNHNV and YYDKDF (reference sequence). This CDR3 spans 17 amino acids. The CDR3 is CATSRVFGGGRVDTQYF. The CDR3 nucleotides read TGTGCCACCAGCAGAGTTTTTGGGGGAGGGAGAGTGGATACGCAGTATTTT.

This clonotype has ten or more counts. This chain uses TRBV28 with TRBJ2-3; the match to TRBD1 covers 7 bases. CDR3 length equals 15 residues. CDR1 and CDR2 from the germline V gene are MDHEN and SYDVKM. V gave up 4 bases and J gave up 2 bases; unmatched junction bases: 6. This CDR3 reads CASSSPGQSTDTQYF. The CDR3 bases are TGTGCCAGCAGTTCCCCGGGACAGTCCACAGATACGCAGTATTTT.

In this sample, this clonotype turned up many times. V usage is TRBV28 and J usage is TRBJ1-1; the D is unclear. The CDR3 is 14 residues long. CDR1 is MDHEN and CDR2 is SYDVKM in the germline V gene. Trimming removed 7 bases from V and 1 base from J, with 13 bases in between. CDR3 in amino acids: CASTLHGQNTEAFF. CDR3 DNA: TGTGCCAGCACCCTACACGGGCAGAACACTGAAGCTTTCTTT.

The gene calls are TRBV11-1 and TRBJ1-1; D gene ambiguous. This CDR3 spans 15 amino acids. In germline, CDR1 is SGHAT, CDR2 FQDESV (reference sequence). Trimming took 2 bases from V and 1 from J, leaving 11 bases between them. This CDR3 is CASSLTAGENTEAFF. CDR3 in DNA: TGTGCCAGCAGCTTAACCGCGGGAGAGAACACTGAAGCTTTCTTT.

A remark on this clonotype: Just one base apart from a much larger clone, this may be a read error. The CDR3 does not end in the conserved phenylalanine or tryptophan, so this is likely a read error. This sequence joins TRBV6-2 or TRBV6-3 and TRBJ2-7; 7 nucleotides line up with TRBD1. Germline V CDR1 and CDR2: MNHEY, SVGEGT. This CDR3 comprises 14 residues. V was pared by 6 bases and J by 1 base, with 6 bases of the junction left unmatched. CDR3 coding DNA: TGTGCCAGCAGGGGACAGTCCGGATCCTACGAGCAGTACTCC. It is translated as CASRGQSGSYEQYS.

CDR3 region: CASSLDGVEEKLFF. The CDR3 DNA reads as TGTGCCAGCAGCTTAGACGGGGTGGAGGAAAAACTGTTTTTT. The rearrangement uses TRBV11-2 and TRBJ1-4; D gene uncertain. Germline V CDR1 and CDR2: SGHAT, FQNNGV. The ends were cut back, 0 bases at V and 8 bases at J, with 10 bases in the middle. The CDR3 loop spans 14 amino acids.

This clonotype was found many times. This chain joins TRBV12-3 or TRBV12-4 and TRBJ2-5; 7 bases map to TRBD2. This CDR3 has 14 residues. V trimming: 6 bases; J trimming: 7 bases; junction bases outside the gene matches: 11. The CDR3 loop reads CASSRDQKRGTQYF. In nucleotides, the CDR3 is TGTGCCAGCAGCCGGGATCAAAAGCGGGGGACCCAGTACTTC.

This clonotype was counted many times. The chain carries TRBV7-9 and TRBJ2-3; TRBD1 is a possible D gene (5 bases). Looked up from germline, CDR1 is SEHNR and CDR2 is FQNEAQ (reference sequence). CDR3 length: 13 amino acids. V lost 5 bases, J lost 4 bases, and 10 bases lay in between. CDR3 residues: CASSQGLSDTQYF. In nucleotides, the CDR3 is TGTGCCAGCAGCCAGGGTCTCTCAGATACGCAGTATTTT.

This sequence joins TRBV6-4 and TRBJ2-1; unclear D gene. Deletions cut 0 bases from V and 3 bases from J, with 18 bases between. Germline-derived CDR1 and CDR2 are MRHNA and SNTAGT. The CDR3 spans 18 residues. CDR3 bases: TGTGCCAGCAGTGACTCGATTCACTCAACGGGCCTCTACAATGAGCAGTTCTTC. The encoded protein is CASSDSIHSTGLYNEQFF.

This clonotype was counted ten times or more. The chain uses TRBV28 and TRBJ2-3; 8 nucleotides align to TRBD2. With 3 bases clipped from V and 4 bases from J, the junction kept 6 bases outside the gene matches. CDR1 and CDR2 (germline): MDHEN, SYDVKM. The CDR3 is 15 amino acids. The CDR3 DNA reads as TGTGCCAGCAGTTTGTGGGCGGGAGGCGCAGATACGCAGTATTTT. Protein product: CASSLWAGGADTQYF. Supplemented by reference TRBV28 and TRBJ2-3, the full variable domain reads DVKVTQSSRYLVKRTGEKVFLECVQDMDHENMFWYRQDPGLGLRLIYFSYDVKMKEKGDIPEGYSVSREKKERFSLILESASTNQTSMYLCASSLWAGGADTQYFGPGTRLTVL.

V is TRBV5-5 and J is TRBJ2-1; 7 positions match TRBD2. The V and J ends lost 0 bases and 13 bases, in that order; junction bases with no gene match: 10. Germline V gives CDR1 SGHKS, CDR2 YYEKEE (reference sequence). CDR3 length equals 14 residues. The CDR3 loop reads CASSLASLAGEQFF. Here the CDR3 DNA reads TGTGCCAGCAGCTTGGCGTCCCTGGCGGGAGAACAGTTCTTC.